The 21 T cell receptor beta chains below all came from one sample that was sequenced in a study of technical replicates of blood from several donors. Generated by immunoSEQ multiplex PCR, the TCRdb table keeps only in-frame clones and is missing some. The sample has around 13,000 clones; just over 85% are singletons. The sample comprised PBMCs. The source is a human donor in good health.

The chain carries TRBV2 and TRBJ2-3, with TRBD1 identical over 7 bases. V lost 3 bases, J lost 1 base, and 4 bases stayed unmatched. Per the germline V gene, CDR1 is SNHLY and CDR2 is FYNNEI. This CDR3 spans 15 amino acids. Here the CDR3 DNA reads TGTGCCAGCAGTGATCAGGGGGTTGGCACAGATACGCAGTATTTT. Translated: CASSDQGVGTDTQYF.

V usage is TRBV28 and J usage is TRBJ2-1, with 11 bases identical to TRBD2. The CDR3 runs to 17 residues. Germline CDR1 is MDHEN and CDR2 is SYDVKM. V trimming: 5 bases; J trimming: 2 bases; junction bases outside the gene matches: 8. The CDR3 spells CASSPFLAGGPYNEQFF. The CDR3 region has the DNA TGTGCCAGCAGTCCTTTCCTAGCGGGAGGACCCTACAATGAGCAGTTCTTC. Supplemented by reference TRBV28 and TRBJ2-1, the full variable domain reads DVKVTQSSRYLVKRTGEKVFLECVQDMDHENMFWYRQDPGLGLRLIYFSYDVKMKEKGDIPEGYSVSREKKERFSLILESASTNQTSMYLCASSPFLAGGPYNEQFFGPGTRLTVL.

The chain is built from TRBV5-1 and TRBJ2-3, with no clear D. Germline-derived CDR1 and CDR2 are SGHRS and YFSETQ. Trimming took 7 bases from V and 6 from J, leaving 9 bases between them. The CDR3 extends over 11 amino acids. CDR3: CASRVSDTQYF. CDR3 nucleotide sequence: TGCGCCAGCCGCGTTTCCGATACGCAGTATTTT.

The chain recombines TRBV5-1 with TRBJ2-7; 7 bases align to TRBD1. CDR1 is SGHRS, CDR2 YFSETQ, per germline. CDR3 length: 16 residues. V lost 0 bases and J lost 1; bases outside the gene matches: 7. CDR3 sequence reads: CASSLDGQVISYEQYF. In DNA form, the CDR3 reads TGCGCCAGCAGCTTGGATGGACAGGTGATATCCTACGAGCAGTACTTC.

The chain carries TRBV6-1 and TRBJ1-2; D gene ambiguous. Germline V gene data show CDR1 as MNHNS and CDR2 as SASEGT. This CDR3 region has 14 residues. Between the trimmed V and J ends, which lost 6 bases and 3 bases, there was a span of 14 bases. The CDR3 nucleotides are TGTGCCAGCAGCCAGACTACCGACCACTATGGCTACACCTTC. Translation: CASSQTTDHYGYTF.

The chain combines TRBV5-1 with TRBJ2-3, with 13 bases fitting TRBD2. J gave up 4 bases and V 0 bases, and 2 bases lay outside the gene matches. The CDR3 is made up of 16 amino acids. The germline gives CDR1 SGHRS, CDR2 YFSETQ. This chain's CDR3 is CASSLGLAGGADTQYF. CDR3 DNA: TGCGCCAGCAGCTTGGGACTAGCGGGAGGCGCAGATACGCAGTATTTT.

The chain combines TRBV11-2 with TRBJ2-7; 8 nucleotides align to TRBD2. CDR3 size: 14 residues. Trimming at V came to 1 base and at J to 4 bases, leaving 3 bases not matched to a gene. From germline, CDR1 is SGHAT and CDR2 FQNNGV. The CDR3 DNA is TGTGCCAGCAGCTTAGTTAGCGGGAAGTACGAGCAGTACTTC. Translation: CASSLVSGKYEQYF.

CDR3: CASNRNSNQPQHF. In DNA form, the CDR3 reads TGTGCCAGCAACAGAAATAGCAATCAGCCCCAGCATTTT. The chain combines TRBV2 with TRBJ1-5; D is unclear. The CDR3 is 13 amino acids. The ends were cut back, 7 bases at V and 0 bases at J, with 7 bases in the middle. Per germline, CDR1 SNHLY and CDR2 FYNNEI.

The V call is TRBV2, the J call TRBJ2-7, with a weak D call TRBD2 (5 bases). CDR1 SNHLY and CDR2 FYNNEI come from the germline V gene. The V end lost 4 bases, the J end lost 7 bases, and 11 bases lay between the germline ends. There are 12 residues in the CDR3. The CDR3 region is CASSVSSSEQYF. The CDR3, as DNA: TGTGCCAGCAGTGTCTCTAGCTCAGAGCAGTACTTC.

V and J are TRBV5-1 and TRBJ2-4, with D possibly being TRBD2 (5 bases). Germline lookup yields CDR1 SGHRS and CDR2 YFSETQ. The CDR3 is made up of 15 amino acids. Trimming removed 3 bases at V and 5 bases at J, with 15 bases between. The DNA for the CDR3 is TGCGCCAGCAGCTCCGGGCCCGGGGTCCAAAACATTCAGTACTTC. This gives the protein CASSSGPGVQNIQYF.

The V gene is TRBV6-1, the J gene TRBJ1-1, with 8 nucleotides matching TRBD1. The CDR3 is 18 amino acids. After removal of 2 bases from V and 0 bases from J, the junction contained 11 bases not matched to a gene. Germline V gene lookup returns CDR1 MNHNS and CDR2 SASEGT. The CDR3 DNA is TGTGCCAGCAGTGAATGGGTTTCAGGGGGCTGGATGAACACTGAAGCTTTCTTT. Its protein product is CASSEWVSGGWMNTEAFF.

CDR3 protein: CASSLGLAGGADTQYF. CDR3 DNA sequence: TGTGCCAGCAGCTTAGGACTAGCGGGAGGCGCAGATACGCAGTATTTT. The rearrangement joins TRBV7-9 to TRBJ2-3; 13 bases are shared with TRBD2. Looked up from germline, CDR1 is SEHNR and CDR2 is FQNEAQ (reference sequence). The ends lost 1 base at V and 4 bases at J; junction bases unmatched: 2. The CDR3 is made up of 16 amino acids.

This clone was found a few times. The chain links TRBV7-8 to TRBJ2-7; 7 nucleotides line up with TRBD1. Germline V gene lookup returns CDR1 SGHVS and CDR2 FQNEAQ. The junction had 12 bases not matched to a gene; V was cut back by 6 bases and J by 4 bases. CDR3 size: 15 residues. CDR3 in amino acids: CASRKTQGPSYEQYF. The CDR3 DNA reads TGTGCCAGCAGAAAAACACAGGGGCCGTCTTACGAGCAGTACTTC. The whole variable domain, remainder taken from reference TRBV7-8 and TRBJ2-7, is GAGVSQSPRYKVAKRGQDVALRCDPISGHVSLFWYQQALGQGPEFLTYFQNEAQLDKSGLPSDRFFAERPEGSVSTLKIQRTQQEDSAVYLCASRKTQGPSYEQYFGPGTRLTVT.

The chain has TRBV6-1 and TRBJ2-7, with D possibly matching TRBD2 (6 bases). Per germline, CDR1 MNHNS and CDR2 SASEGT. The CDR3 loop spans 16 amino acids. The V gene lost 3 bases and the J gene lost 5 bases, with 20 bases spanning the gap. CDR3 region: CASSEGRQNRLDEQYF. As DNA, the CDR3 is TGTGCCAGCAGTGAGGGTCGACAGAACAGACTAGACGAGCAGTACTTC.

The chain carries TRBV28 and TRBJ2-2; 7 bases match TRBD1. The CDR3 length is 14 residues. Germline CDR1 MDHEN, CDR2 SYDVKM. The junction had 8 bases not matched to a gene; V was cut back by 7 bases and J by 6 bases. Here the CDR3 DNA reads TGTGCCAGCAATATCAGACAGGGTTCCGGGGAGCTGTTTTTT. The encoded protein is CASNIRQGSGELFF.

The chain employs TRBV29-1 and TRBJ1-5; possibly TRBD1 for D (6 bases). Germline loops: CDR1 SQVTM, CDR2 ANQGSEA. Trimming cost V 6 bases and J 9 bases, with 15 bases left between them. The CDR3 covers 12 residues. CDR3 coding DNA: TGCAGCGTAGCGGACAGCCTCGGGCCCCAGCATTTT. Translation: CSVADSLGPQHF.

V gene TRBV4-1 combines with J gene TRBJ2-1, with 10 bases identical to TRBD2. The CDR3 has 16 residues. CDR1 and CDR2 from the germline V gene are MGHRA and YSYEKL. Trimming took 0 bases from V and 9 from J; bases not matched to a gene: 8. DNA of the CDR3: TGCGCCAGCAGCCAAGACGGAAGCGGGAGGGCCAGTGAGCAGTTCTTC. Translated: CASSQDGSGRASEQFF.

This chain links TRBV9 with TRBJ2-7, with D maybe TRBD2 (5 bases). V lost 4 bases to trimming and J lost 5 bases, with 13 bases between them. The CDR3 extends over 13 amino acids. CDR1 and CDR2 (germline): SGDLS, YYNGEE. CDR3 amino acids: CASSRDLSNEQYF. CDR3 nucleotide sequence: TGTGCCAGCAGCCGGGATTTATCGAACGAGCAGTACTTC.

The CDR3 bases are TGTGCCAGCAGCCTGGGAGGCACTGGGGCCAACGTCCTGACTTTC. Amino acids: CASSLGGTGANVLTF. V gene TRBV7-9 combines with J gene TRBJ2-6; weak D call: TRBD2 (6 bases). There are 15 residues in the CDR3. V dropped 5 bases and J dropped 2 bases, with 10 bases sitting between them. The germline gives CDR1 SEHNR, CDR2 FQNEAQ (reference sequence).

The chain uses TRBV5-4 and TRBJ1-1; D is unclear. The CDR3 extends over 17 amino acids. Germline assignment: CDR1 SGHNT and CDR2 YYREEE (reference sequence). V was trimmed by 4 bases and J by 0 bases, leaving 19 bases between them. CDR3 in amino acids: CASSPRNLATMNTEAFF. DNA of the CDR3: TGTGCCAGCAGCCCCAGGAACCTCGCTACCATGAACACTGAAGCTTTCTTT.

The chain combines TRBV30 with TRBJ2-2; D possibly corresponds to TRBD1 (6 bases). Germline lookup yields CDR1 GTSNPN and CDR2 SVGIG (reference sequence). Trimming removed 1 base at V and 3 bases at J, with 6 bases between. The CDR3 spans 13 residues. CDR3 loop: CAWSGQDTGELFF. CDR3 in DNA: TGTGCCTGGAGTGGACAGGACACCGGGGAGCTGTTTTTT.